This T cell receptor (beta chain) was obtained from a study of read filtering for tumor transcriptome and immune sequencing. From 350 to 500 ng of RNA, a library with molecular barcoded alpha/delta and beta/gamma adaptors was made. In TCRdb, the reads were re-called with MiXCR into one record per CDR3 protein. The table records approximately 58,000 distinct CDR3 sequences, under 25% of them present only once. The length of the CDR3 is 14 residues. Germline V gene lookup returns CDR1 ENHRY and CDR2 SYGVKD. V trimming: 10 bases; J trimming: 7 bases; junction bases outside the gene matches: 7. To note about this clonotype: Just one base apart from a much larger clone, this may be a read error.

This chain uses TRBV10-3 with TRBJ2-1, with 13 bases matching TRBD2. This receptor was obtained from a donor at least 40 years old with multiple myeloma. Sequencing was performed on a population of CD138-negative cells sorted from bone marrow. Written as DNA, the CDR3 is TGTGCCAACAGGGGGACTAGCGGGAATAATGAGCAGTTCTTC. It encodes CANRGTSGNNEQFF.